This TCR beta chain was documented in a study of cytomegalovirus exposure and HLA in healthy donors listed by TCRdb under 2017. A note on the overall study: In an earlier analysis of approximately 500 of the donors, around 300 Gb of sequence data and approximately 120 million unique TCR beta sequences from 150 million to 200 million T cells were reported. An early release that covered roughly 600 HLA-typed donors contained around 300 gigabases of sequencing data and about 93 million unique TCR sequences. Of the 350 to 450 genotyped donors, roughly 76% were placed in the genetic ancestry cluster associated with self-reported Caucasian donors. The aim of the study was to test whether cataloging public T cell receptors could identify signatures of past pathogen exposure. Using immunosequencing, the study profiled T cell repertoires from fewer than 850 subjects and related those repertoires to cytomegalovirus serostatus. Along with the approximately 700-subject first cohort, a separate validation cohort of 120 different subjects was used. To predict cytomegalovirus infection status, the study combined high-throughput TCR immunosequencing, statistical association of individual TCRs with disease status, and machine learning. A later analysis re-analyzed previously published TCR beta repertoires from 500 to 700 donors and added high-resolution HLA genotyping to study TCR occurrence patterns. Rather than using new phenotypic data, the later analysis identified candidate immune exposures from TCR beta sequences and from how often those sequences occurred across donors. In an earlier analysis of 587 of the donors, high-throughput TCR beta sequencing was used to judge whether each TCR beta V gene segment behaved as functional or pseudogenic. Donor age, sex, ethnicity and CMV serostatus were compiled together with the repertoire data. A later genetic analysis used genome-wide SNP genotypes for about 60% of the 666 donors, treating that subset as a discovery cohort. All discovery cohort repertoires had been generated using a single sequencing platform. HLA typing included class I and class II loci at four-digit resolution. Typing coverage varied by locus: roughly 629-630 donors for A, B, C, DRB1 and DQB1; approximately 500 for DQA1; about 600 for DPA1; around 490 for DPB1. Four to six DR-DQ haplotypes were handled as single units for association and clustering, since linkage in the cohort was strong. On average, 235,054 unique TCR beta nucleotide sequences were sequenced per donor among 398 genotyped donors of the cohort, with 15% to 20% of those sequences being non-productive.

As to this clone: There is no known antigen for this receptor. Base quality data are lacking; no much larger clone is found one base away.

The library was produced with the immunoSEQ multiplex PCR assay. For the multiplex PCR, a mixture combining 60 forward primers for TCR Vbeta segments and 13 reverse primers for TCR Jbeta segments was used. Amplification of the CDR3 region of rearranged TCR beta genes was performed with a multiplex PCR assay on genomic DNA. Amplified TCR beta libraries were sequenced as 87-base-pair reads on the Illumina HiSeq System. The study's own analysis went as follows. A later analysis tallied roughly 78 million unique TCR beta chains across the approximately 670 repertoires, and approximately 9.9 million of those chains were shared by two or more donors. To remove PCR and sequencing errors, raw reads were error-corrected and collapsed into unique sequences using a nearest-neighbor algorithm that merged closely related sequences. V, D and J gene segments were assigned by aligning CDR3 sequences to IMGT reference sequences. Each retained sequence needed at least a six-nucleotide match to both a V gene segment and a J gene segment. Rearrangements were classified as productive when the CDR3 lacked stop codons and remained in frame with V and J, and all other rearrangements were classified as non-productive. Following IMGT convention, CDR3 was defined as the stretch from the second conserved V-encoded cysteine up to the conserved J-encoded phenylalanine. The earlier analysis of fewer than 700 of the donors excluded sequences that lacked an unambiguous match to a single V gene segment. In an earlier analysis of 500 to 750 of the donors, V segments were called functional above 56.7% productive rearrangements and were called segregating when the between-donor standard deviation exceeded 5%. A statistical classification framework was built for diagnosing cytomegalovirus status from the catalog of TCR beta chain sequences. In a later analysis, TCR nucleotide sequences were compared against IMGT/GENE-DB human TR gene sequences so that V and J genes could be assigned. The TCRdist pipeline was used in a later analysis to assign CDR3 sequences and most-parsimonious VDJ recombination scenarios. In a later analysis, every TCR beta chain was defined by the combination of its CDR3 amino acid sequence and its V-gene family, and reads without a unique V-gene family were dropped. A later analysis removed 500 to 650 highly shared, low-generation-probability nucleotide sequences to deal with suspected cross-contamination and a sequencing artifact. A later analysis calculated a clonal expansion index for each public chain from normalized within-repertoire ranks of inferred template counts. Generation probabilities in a later analysis came from a VDJ recombination model fitted to out-of-frame rearrangements, and those results were checked against IGoR. Hypergeometric tests were used in a later analysis to score TCR-TCR, TCR-HLA and TCR-CMV co-occurrence, with a repertoire-size bias correction applied to the TCR pairs. In a later analysis, false discovery rates were estimated by permuting HLA or CMV assignments 20 times. In a later analysis, co-occurring TCRs were grouped using DBSCAN, and TCRdist sequence similarity was added for clustering within HLA-allele-positive subsets. For co-occurrence clustering, repertoires with fewer than 30,000 or more than 120,000 public chains were excluded, along with five repertoires with anomalous nucleotide sharing. TCRdb holds this immuneACCESS table with in-frame rearrangements only. Some clones are missing; in checked studies, unresolved V genes explain under half, and the rest has no known cause. V, J and clone size were drawn from that table, and D and trimming were deduced from the DNA. For this sample the table gives 95,000 to 110,000 clones, of which roughly 66% were detected only once. Clones ranked in the top ten supply 3% to 4% of the sample.

CDR1 and CDR2 are drawn from the germline V gene: LGHNA, YSLEER. Trimming costs V 3 bases and J 5 bases, and their ends lie 20 bases apart. The CDR3 runs 17 residues from the cysteine to the phenylalanine. The DNA shown is the 51-base CDR3, in frame from base 1. The cohort consisted of 650 to 850 healthy bone marrow donors. At the time of sampling, every cohort member was nominally healthy, though immune exposures that went unrecorded were likely present. The donor tested CMV seronegative and was one of the 352 seronegative cohort members. Each donor provided a peripheral blood sample, and peripheral blood mononuclear cells were used for TCR beta sequencing. The Qiagen DNeasy Blood Extraction Kit was used to extract genomic DNA from the blood cell samples. Results the study describes overall, beyond this receptor: An association between a missense DCLRE1C variant and V-gene and J-gene trimming of TCR beta chains was found in a later genetic analysis and replicated in an independent cohort. Because the 87-base-pair reads could not distinguish some IMGT-functional V segments, including TRBV6-2 and TRBV6-3, those segments were excluded. According to a later analysis, TCR association rates differed among HLA loci, with DRB1 alleles showing the most associated TCRs and HLA-C alleles showing the fewest. The sequencing pipeline was judged likely to have produced a cluster of highly shared sequence variants as a technical artifact. When HLA alleles, especially DR and DQ, strongly co-occurred, attributing TCR associations to individual alleles was difficult. Most TCR sequences were observed very rarely across donors, whereas some public TCRs were present in many individuals. The study listed over 150 TCR beta chains as associated with cytomegalovirus. Presence/absence analyses assumed roughly uniform sequencing depth across donors, an assumption that may not hold. In an earlier analysis of about 600 of the donors, most TCR beta V segments appeared in productive rearrangements about 87% or about 30% of the time, broadly matching IMGT annotations. The classifier was reported to diagnose cytomegalovirus status with high specificity and sensitivity in both the original cohort and the validation cohort. A later analysis associated about 18,000 TCR beta sequences with specific HLA alleles at a false discovery rate of 0.05. It was suggested by the authors that the approach could potentially be generalized to other disease states and immunological phenotypes. In a later analysis, most CMV-associated TCR beta chains were found to appear HLA-restricted, with HLA associations seemingly driven largely by CMV exposure. Compared with the roughly 600-donor mean, donors in an Asian-associated ancestry cluster had fewer N-insertions in productive TCRs, according to a later genetic analysis. Linkage disequilibrium might explain the correlated functional status among segregating V segments, but an unknown experimental factor could not be ruled out. Only TCR beta chains were sequenced in this cohort, and the absence of alpha or paired-chain data limited detectable features. In vitro tests confirmed that a few of the cytomegalovirus-associated TCR beta chains recognize cytomegalovirus antigens. Because HLA typing was missing for some donors at each locus, association tests included only the typed subset. Immune exposure information for the cohort was limited to CMV serostatus. A later analysis found that HLA-associated TCR beta chains were more clonally expanded and had lower generation probabilities than equally common non-associated chains. In a later analysis, several top co-occurrence clusters were reported to appear linked to parvovirus B19, influenza, CMV and Epstein-Barr virus. Because counts were too low, seventeen rarely observed V segments, including chromosome 9 orphons, were left out of the earlier analysis of 587 of the donors. A further reported finding was that TCR beta sequences accurately predicted the HLA-A and HLA-B alleles for most subjects in the first cohort.

Rearrangement joined TRBV4-3 to TRBJ2-1, with TRBD2 as a weak D call on 7 bases. The receptor comes from a woman between 45 and 65 years old in good health and CMV-seronegative. The material sequenced was PBMCs. The DNA is as follows: TGCGCCAGCAGCCAGGGGCTTGGGGGGGGCCAGGACAATGAGCAGTTCTTC. The resulting protein is CASSQGLGGGQDNEQFF.